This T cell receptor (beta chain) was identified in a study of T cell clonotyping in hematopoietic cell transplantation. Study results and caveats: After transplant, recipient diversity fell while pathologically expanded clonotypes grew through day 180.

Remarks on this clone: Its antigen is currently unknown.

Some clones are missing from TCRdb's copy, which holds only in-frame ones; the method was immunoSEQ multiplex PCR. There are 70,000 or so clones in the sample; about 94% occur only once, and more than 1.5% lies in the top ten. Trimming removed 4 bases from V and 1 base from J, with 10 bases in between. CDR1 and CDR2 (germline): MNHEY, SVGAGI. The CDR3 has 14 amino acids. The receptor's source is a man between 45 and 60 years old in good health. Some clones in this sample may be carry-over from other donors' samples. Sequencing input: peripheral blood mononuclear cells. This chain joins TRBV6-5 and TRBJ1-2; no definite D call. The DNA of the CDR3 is TGTGCCAGCAGTTTACAACCTTTTAACTATGGCTACACCTTC. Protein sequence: CASSLQPFNYGYTF.